One sample yielded the 17 T cell receptor beta chains listed below, sequenced in a study of cytomegalovirus exposure and HLA in healthy donors. TCRdb keeps only in-frame clones here, not all; method: immunoSEQ multiplex PCR. The sample consists of about 180,000 clones, roughly nine tenths of them appearing once. The sample consisted of PBMCs. Receptors originate from a man aged 18 to 30 in good health and CMV-seropositive.

The V call is TRBV5-4, the J call TRBJ2-2; a weak D match, TRBD1 (6 bases). V was trimmed by 1 base and J by 8 bases, leaving 12 bases between them. The CDR3 loop spans 14 amino acids. Per the germline V gene, CDR1 is SGHNT and CDR2 is YYREEE (reference sequence). The CDR3, as DNA: TGTGCCAGCAGCTTGAGGGGGAGTTCGGGGGAGCTGTTTTTT. Translated, it gives CASSLRGSSGELFF.

This chain uses TRBV7-9 with TRBJ2-3, with 13 nucleotides matching TRBD2. J gave up 6 bases and V 3 bases, and 12 bases lay outside the gene matches. The germline V gene encodes CDR1 SEHNR and CDR2 FQNEAQ (reference sequence). This CDR3 is built from 18 residues. The CDR3 reads CASSFYPGLAGYEDTQYF. The CDR3 DNA follows: TGTGCCAGCAGCTTTTACCCGGGACTAGCGGGGTATGAGGATACGCAGTATTTT.

The chain carries TRBV28 and TRBJ1-2; D is undetermined. The CDR3 runs to 15 residues. In germline, CDR1 is MDHEN, CDR2 SYDVKM. Trimming removed 5 bases from V and 3 bases from J, with 16 bases in between. The DNA of the CDR3 is TGTGCCAGCAGTCTCCCCGGCGGGCAGCACTATGGCTACACCTTC. Protein sequence: CASSLPGGQHYGYTF.

The sample holds one count of this clone. V and J are TRBV5-8 and TRBJ1-2; the D is unclear. The V gene's germline CDR1 is SGHTS and CDR2 YDEGEE. V lost 3 bases and J 11 bases, leaving 5 bases between the germline ends. The CDR3 length is 9 residues. The DNA for the CDR3 is TGTGCCAGCAGCTCCACATACACCTTC. It encodes CASSSTYTF.

The V and J genes are TRBV4-3 and TRBJ1-2, with D perhaps matching TRBD1 (6 bases). This CDR3 contains 14 residues. Germline V gene lookup returns CDR1 LGHNA and CDR2 YSLEER. V gave up 0 bases and J gave up 4 bases, with 9 bases separating them. CDR3 protein: CASSQDQGSYGYTF. The CDR3, as DNA: TGCGCCAGCAGCCAAGATCAGGGGAGCTATGGCTACACCTTC.

Note on this clone: Other DNA sequences in the same sample also yield this CDR3. This sequence joins TRBV4-3 and TRBJ2-7, with D possibly matching TRBD2 (6 bases). The CDR3 has 16 residues. Trimming removed 0 bases at V and 0 bases at J, with 12 bases between. Looked up from germline, CDR1 is LGHNA and CDR2 is YSLEER. CDR3: CASSQDRGGNSYEQYF. Written as DNA, the CDR3 is TGCGCCAGCAGCCAAGATAGGGGCGGGAACTCCTACGAGCAGTACTTC.

This chain connects TRBV7-2 to TRBJ1-4; 9 bases agree with TRBD1. CDR3 length: 14 amino acids. Trimming cost V 5 bases and J 14 bases; bases outside gene matches: 12. The germline gives CDR1 SGHTA, CDR2 FQGNSA. The CDR3 region has the DNA TGTGCCAGCAGCCTACGCGGGACAGGGCAGGATCTGTTTTTT. Translation gives CASSLRGTGQDLFF.

The genes are TRBV29-1 and TRBJ1-1; the D gene is possibly TRBD1 (5 bases). Trimming shortened V by 8 bases and J by 4 bases, and 11 bases separated the two germline ends. The CDR3 is made up of 11 amino acids. Germline V lookup: CDR1 SQVTM, CDR2 ANQGSEA. DNA of the CDR3: TGCAGCACGGGGGGAGGCACTGAAGCTTTCTTT. Translated: CSTGGGTEAFF.

The V call is TRBV5-1, the J call TRBJ2-7, with 7 bases aligning to TRBD1. From germline, CDR1 is SGHRS and CDR2 YFSETQ. V lost 0 bases, J lost 4 bases, and 7 bases stayed unmatched. The CDR3 spans 15 residues. CDR3 bases: TGCGCCAGCAGCTTGGTGTTAGAGGGGGCGTACGAGCAGTACTTC. It is translated as CASSLVLEGAYEQYF.

Relative to its sample, this clone is medium-sized (0.01 to 0.1%). The V gene is TRBV4-2, the J gene TRBJ2-5, with TRBD2 matching over 7 bases. V lost 2 bases, J lost 5 bases, and 11 bases stayed unmatched. The CDR3 totals 16 residues. Germline values: CDR1 LGHNA, CDR2 YNFKEQ. In DNA, the CDR3 is TGTGCCAGCAGCCAACCCCCGGCGGGAGTGGGGGAGACCCAGTACTTC. Residues: CASSQPPAGVGETQYF.

The chain has TRBV10-2 and TRBJ2-3, with 7 bases lining up with TRBD2. The J segment lost 3 bases and the V segment lost 8 bases, leaving 11 bases of the junction unmatched. The CDR3 is 15 amino acids. CDR1 WSHSY and CDR2 SAAADI come from the germline V gene. CDR3 residues: CASVSGEGGTDTQYF. The CDR3, as DNA: TGCGCCAGCGTCTCCGGGGAGGGAGGGACAGATACGCAGTATTTT.

The chain employs TRBV27 and TRBJ2-6; 8 nucleotides align to TRBD2. J was trimmed by 2 bases and V by 0 bases; bases with no gene match: 6. CDR3 length: 18 amino acids. The germline V gene has CDR1 MNHEY and CDR2 SMNVEV (reference sequence). CDR3 sequence reads: CASSLSNTGGPGANVLTF. In nucleotides, the CDR3 is TGTGCCAGCAGTTTATCGAATACGGGAGGGCCTGGGGCCAACGTCCTGACTTTC.

V gene TRBV5-6 combines with J gene TRBJ2-7, with D unclear. Germline CDR1 reads SGHDT; CDR2 reads YYEEEE. The CDR3 contains 13 residues. Trimming removed 1 base at V and 3 bases at J, with 8 bases between. This chain's CDR3 is CASSLSVVYEQYF. The CDR3 DNA reads TGTGCCAGCAGCTTGTCCGTTGTCTACGAGCAGTACTTC. Full variable domain (rest looked up from reference TRBV5-6 and TRBJ2-7): DAGVTQSPTHLIKTRGQQVTLRCSPKSGHDTVSWYQQALGQGPQFIFQYYEEEERQRGNFPDRFSGHQFPNYSSELNVNALLLGDSALYLCASSLSVVYEQYFGPGTRLTVT.

This clone was detected once. J is TRBJ2-1 and V is TRBV6-1; D is ambiguous. V was shortened by 6 bases and J by 9 bases, with 9 bases between the two germline ends. Germline V gene sequence: CDR1 MNHNS, CDR2 SASEGT. The CDR3 is 11 residues long. CDR3 amino acids: CASREYAEQFF. CDR3 DNA sequence: TGTGCCAGCAGGGAGTATGCTGAGCAGTTCTTC.

The chain combines TRBV6-1 with TRBJ1-2; 8 bases align to TRBD1. The CDR3 totals 11 residues. The V gene's germline CDR1 is MNHNS and CDR2 SASEGT. V lost 9 bases, J lost 8 bases, and 5 bases stayed unmatched. CDR3 protein: CARRTGLGYTF. The CDR3 nucleotides are TGTGCCAGGAGGACAGGGCTGGGCTACACCTTC.

J is TRBJ2-1 and V is TRBV28; TRBD1 agrees at 11 bases. Germline values: CDR1 MDHEN, CDR2 SYDVKM. This CDR3 spans 14 amino acids. Trimming removed 9 bases from V and 13 bases from J; junction bases left unmatched: 14. The CDR3 is CASTRTGGEPEQFF. In DNA form, the CDR3 reads TGTGCCAGTACCCGGACAGGGGGCGAACCCGAACAGTTCTTC.

This clone was seen once. The chain employs TRBV4-1 and TRBJ2-5; TRBD1 might be the D (5 bases). Germline V gives CDR1 MGHRA, CDR2 YSYEKL. The V and J ends lost 0 bases and 5 bases respectively, with 13 bases between them. This CDR3 has 15 amino acids. This CDR3 reads CASSQDGGTGETQYF. Written as DNA, the CDR3 is TGCGCCAGCAGCCAAGATGGTGGAACAGGCGAGACCCAGTACTTC.